This T cell receptor beta chain was captured by sequencing in a study of beta chain features in type 1 diabetes (dated by TCRdb to 2017 to 2018). At the level of the whole study: No differences in mean age, gender distribution, total cell number or subset yield were found between patients and healthy donors. A total of roughly 100 million sorted cells were examined across all samples, and the number of cells per subset was strongly correlated with RNA yield. In the study, TCRB repertoires of sorted circulating CD4+ T cell subsets from recently diagnosed type 1 diabetes patients were compared with those of matched healthy donors. Whereas all 30 or so donors provided naive and central memory subsets, regulatory and stem cell-like memory subsets were isolated from just 8 patients and about 8 healthy donors. Overall study results and their limits: Shorter templates might be favored by PCR, yet because patient and control samples were amplified and corrected together, any such skew would affect both groups equally. Fewer insertions and more nucleotide deletions at VDJ recombination sites were observed in patients with type 1 diabetes, implying thymic rearrangement abnormalities. Naive, central memory and regulatory TCRB repertoires appeared to be more similar among patients than among healthy donors. Because cDNA was sequenced instead of genomic DNA, highly expressing activated cells could be over-represented, though the groups showed no difference in activation or CD3 levels. Because the HLA sub-analyses included only small numbers of individuals, any influence of HLA type on TCRB rearrangement was left unresolved. Type 1 diabetes patients showed a moderate but significant shortening of TCRB CDR3 length in all four CD4+ subsets.

Each donor gave one peripheral blood draw, averaging about 120 mL, which was collected into heparinised tubes. Naive, central memory, regulatory and stem cell-like memory CD4+ T cells were sorted on a BD FACSAria II using a panel including CD45RO, CCR7, CD25, CD127, CD95 and CD27. Purity was above 95% for every sorted population. PBMCs were isolated right away by Lymphoprep density gradient centrifugation and were stained directly, without culture. So that batch effects would be minimized, each experiment stained and sorted samples in pairs, pairing one healthy donor with one patient. V is cut by 4 bases and J by 3 bases, and the space between the germline ends is 10 bases. The CDR3 measures 14 amino acids from cysteine to phenylalanine. This entry keeps only the CDR3 DNA: 42 bases, framed from base 1. The germline V gene (reference sequence) specifies SGHNT as CDR1 and YYREEE as CDR2. The entire isolated RNA was reverse transcribed using the High Capacity cDNA Reverse Transcription Kit, and thus expressed TCRB transcripts were sequenced. Naive, central memory and regulatory T cell samples underwent deep immunoSEQ sequencing, averaging about 3.57 million total reads per sample. Sorted cells were lysed in RLT buffer, and RNA was extracted using DNase-treated RNeasy Micro or Mini kits according to cell number. Each cell subset was processed on its own to prevent cross-contamination, while patient and healthy donor samples were processed together. Using the immunoSEQ multiplex PCR, TCRB sequences were amplified from cDNA into 87-bp fragments spanning the CDR3 region. The amplicons were sequenced using the Illumina HiSeq platform. As for how the authors treated the data: PCR bias was corrected computationally using synthetic template baselines, and reads within Hamming distance 2 were collapsed, with unmergeable singletons discarded. Reads were aligned against IMGT to assign V, D and J genes, CDR3 length and insertions or deletions at six rearrangement sites. Clonotype counts were normalized to sorted cell number within each subset before computing true diversity and Gini coefficients with the tcR R package. The overlap coefficient, calculated on TCRB nucleotide sequences, was used to quantify repertoire sharing. As a proxy for the pre-selection repertoire, out-of-frame TCRB sequences from naive cells were analyzed. Here the immuneACCESS table is served through TCRdb, limited to in-frame sequences with V and J called. Missing clones are a known gap in these copies; in checked studies unresolved V genes cover under half, and the rest lacks a known reason. V and J calls and clone size are given by that table; D and trimming were obtained from the DNA. The table for this sample lists roughly 730,000 clones; roughly 13% of them were counted only once. The ten largest clones capture 0.02% to 0.025% of the sample.

This clone has just a few counts. Its recognized antigen is unknown. Base qualities are not recorded, but no much larger clone differs from it by a single base. Sequences were obtained from naive CD4+ T cells from blood. In light of the paper, this sample's cell subset or site label describes: true naive CD4+ T cells. The sequence joins TRBV5-4 to TRBJ1-4, with no confidently assigned D gene. The receptor was isolated from a man aged 18 to 35 with type 1 diabetes. The DNA reads TGTGCCAGCAGCGCCGACGGGCCTAATGAAAAACTGTTTTTT. Its translation is CASSADGPNEKLFF.